The subject of this entry is one T cell receptor beta chain. Its antigen is currently unknown. This record belongs to a study of cytomegalovirus exposure and HLA in healthy donors. Study-level findings and limits: The classifier reportedly diagnosed cytomegalovirus status with high sensitivity and specificity.

The PCR contained 60 Vbeta and 13 Jbeta primers. Measured with immunoSEQ multiplex PCR; TCRdb has only the in-frame clones, and not every one. The repertoire consists of approximately 82,000 clones, with about three fifths occurring once and the leading ten covering about 5%. The CDR3 extends over 15 amino acids. Trimming removed 2 bases from V and 0 bases from J, with 11 bases in between. The V gene's germline CDR1 is GTSNPN and CDR2 SVGIG (reference sequence). Sequenced: PBMCs. This receptor was obtained from a woman younger than 45 in good health and CMV-seropositive. This chain uses TRBV30 with TRBJ1-5; tentative D call: TRBD1 (5 bases). CDR3 sequence (DNA): TGTGCCTGGAGTTTTGGGGGGAATAGCAATCAGCCCCAGCATTTT. It is translated as CAWSFGGNSNQPQHF.